The 18 T cell receptor beta chains listed next were all sequenced from one sample in a study of human T cells and chemical hapten exposure. Documented time point: patch test 2, 6 weeks after DPC sensitization. Treatment of the sample: therapeutic diphenylcyclopropenone sensitization with weekly scalp DPC. TCRdb redid the calling of the RACE reads with MiXCR, one entry per CDR3 protein. The sample holds about 70,000 distinct CDR3 sequences, about 8.5% seen once. The specimen was whole blood, collected in connection with sensitization to the hapten diphenylcyclopropenone (DPC). All receptors derive from a woman aged 45-59 years with alopecia areata. Some clones in this sample may be carry-over from other donors' samples.

The chain is built from TRBV28 and TRBJ2-3, with a tentative D call TRBD1 (6 bases). CDR3 size: 15 residues. CDR1 is MDHEN, CDR2 SYDVKM, per germline. V lost 6 bases and J lost 4, with 17 bases in between. CDR3: CASSSGTTGPDTQYF. The CDR3 coding sequence is TGTGCCAGCAGCTCCGGGACAACGGGCCCAGATACGCAGTATTTT. Combining the CDR3 with reference TRBV28 and TRBJ2-3 gives the whole variable domain DVKVTQSSRYLVKRTGEKVFLECVQDMDHENMFWYRQDPGLGLRLIYFSYDVKMKEKGDIPEGYSVSREKKERFSLILESASTNQTSMYLCASSSGTTGPDTQYFGPGTRLTVL.

This clonotype was detected a few times. The chain combines TRBV28 with TRBJ2-3, with D unresolved. CDR1 is MDHEN and CDR2 is SYDVKM in the germline V gene. The ends were cut back, 1 base at V and 2 bases at J, with 10 bases in the middle. The CDR3 is 15 residues long. The CDR3 DNA is TGTGCCAGCAGTTTATTAGGGCAGAACACAGATACGCAGTATTTT. This translates into CASSLLGQNTDTQYF.

The rearrangement links TRBV28 to TRBJ2-3; D uncertain. This CDR3 is 13 amino acids long. V was shortened by 4 bases and J by 5 bases, with 10 bases between the two germline ends. The V gene's germline CDR1 is MDHEN and CDR2 SYDVKM. The CDR3 reads CASSSPAEDTQYF. The DNA of the CDR3 is TGTGCCAGCAGTTCCCCAGCCGAAGATACGCAGTATTTT.

Regarding this clonotype: A read error may account for a junction end that differs from germline. This chain connects TRBV24-1 to TRBJ2-3, with TRBD1 identical over 9 bases. Germline lookup yields CDR1 KGHDR and CDR2 SFDVKD. This CDR3 spans 17 amino acids. CDR3 sequence: CVTSGTLGTGRTDTQYF. The CDR3 region has the DNA TGTGTCACCAGTGGAACCCTGGGGACAGGGAGGACAGATACGCAGTATTTT.

This sequence joins TRBV25-1 and TRBJ2-1; 7 nucleotides agree with TRBD1. The germline V gene encodes CDR1 MGHDK and CDR2 SYGVNS. CDR3 length equals 15 residues. V was pared by 7 bases and J by 6 bases, with 12 bases of the junction left unmatched. The CDR3 protein is CASNTRQGRSNEQFF. DNA of the CDR3: TGTGCCAGCAACACAAGACAGGGCCGGAGCAATGAGCAGTTCTTC.

Many counts were recorded for this clonotype. V is TRBV7-2 and J is TRBJ1-2; TRBD1 agrees at 7 bases. Germline V gives CDR1 SGHTA, CDR2 FQGNSA. The CDR3 consists of 14 residues. The V gene end was trimmed by 6 bases and the J gene end by 5 bases; junction bases not matched to a gene: 9. The CDR3 spells CASRLPGQSYGYTF. CDR3 in DNA: TGTGCCAGCAGGCTCCCGGGACAGTCTTATGGCTACACCTTC.

This clonotype was counted many times. The chain employs TRBV29-1 and TRBJ1-4; maybe TRBD1 (6 bases). V lost 5 bases and J 7 bases, leaving 14 bases between the germline ends. CDR3 size: 13 residues. Germline V gives CDR1 SQVTM, CDR2 ANQGSEA. In nucleotides, the CDR3 is TGCAGCGTTTGGACAGCGAGGAGTGAAAAACTGTTTTTT. Translating gives CSVWTARSEKLFF.

At least ten counts were recorded for this clonotype. CDR3 nucleotides: TGTGCCAGCAGTTACGCACCGAACTATGGCTACACCTTC. Its protein is CASSYAPNYGYTF. V usage is TRBV6-5 and J usage is TRBJ1-2; unclear D gene. The CDR3 consists of 13 residues. Trimming took off 2 bases at V and 2 bases at J, with 6 bases between the two ends. The germline CDR1 and CDR2 sequences are MNHEY and SVGAGI.

This clonotype showed up many times. The chain has TRBV21-1 and TRBJ2-3; the D call TRBD2 from the table was never checked on the DNA. TRBV21-1 is listed as a pseudogene. The CDR3 sequence is 15 residues long. The CDR3 coding sequence is TGTGCCAGCAGCCGCTTCGAGACTACGGAAAAGGCGCAGTATTTT. Protein sequence: CASSRFETTEKAQYF.

This clonotype was counted between two and nine times. CDR3 sequence (DNA): TGTGCCAGCACTGACCGGGGGGGAGGGGATGAGCAGTTCTTC. Its protein is CASTDRGGGDEQFF. The chain links TRBV7-9 to TRBJ2-1; 8 bases line up with TRBD2. V was clipped by 7 bases and J by 8 bases; unmatched bases: 10. CDR1 SEHNR and CDR2 FQNEAQ come from the germline V gene (reference sequence). The CDR3 is made up of 14 amino acids.

The V gene is TRBV5-6, the J gene TRBJ1-1, with D unresolved. Germline CDR1 and CDR2: SGHDT and YYEEEE. The CDR3 extends over 14 amino acids. The V gene lost 0 bases and the J gene lost 0 bases, with 6 bases spanning the gap. Here the CDR3 DNA reads TGTGCCAGCAGCTTGGCACAGATGAACACTGAAGCTTTCTTT. Amino acids: CASSLAQMNTEAFF.

Concerning this clonotype itself: Possible read error: a much larger clone is one base away. The chain recombines TRBV27 with TRBJ2-7; D unclear. The CDR3 totals 12 residues. In germline, CDR1 is MNHEY, CDR2 SMNVEV (reference sequence). CDR3 loop: CASSSPAYELYF. The CDR3, as DNA: TGTGCCAGCAGTTCCCCGGCCTACGAGCTGTACTTC.

This clonotype was seen only a few times. The rearrangement joins TRBV15 to TRBJ1-5, with 9 bases identical to TRBD1. The germline V gene encodes CDR1 LNHNV and CDR2 YYDKDF (reference sequence). The CDR3 covers 15 residues. After removal of 3 bases from V and 4 bases from J, the junction contained 4 bases not matched to a gene. Written as DNA, the CDR3 is TGTGCCACCAGCAGGGGACAGGGCGGTAATCAGCCCCAGCATTTT. Translated: CATSRGQGGNQPQHF.

This clonotype was picked up many times. V usage is TRBV29-1 and J usage is TRBJ1-1; D remains ambiguous. Trimming took 0 bases from V and 1 from J, leaving 6 bases between them. CDR3 length: 13 amino acids. Germline-derived CDR1 and CDR2 are SQVTM and ANQGSEA. The CDR3 loop reads CSVEDLWNTEAFF. In nucleotides, the CDR3 is TGCAGCGTTGAAGATCTCTGGAACACTGAAGCTTTCTTT. The variable domain in full, with the rest retrieved from reference TRBV29-1 and TRBJ1-1, is SAVISQKPSRDICQRGTSLTIQCQVDSQVTMMFWYRQQPGQSLTLIATANQGSEATYESGFVIDKFPISRPNLTFSTLTVSNMSPEDSSIYLCSVEDLWNTEAFFGQGTRLTVV.

This clonotype was recorded a few times. The gene calls are TRBV27 and TRBJ1-1; 7 bases fit TRBD1. Trimming took 3 bases from V and 5 from J; bases not matched to a gene: 6. The CDR3 extends over 14 amino acids. Germline values: CDR1 MNHEY, CDR2 SMNVEV (reference sequence). The CDR3 DNA reads TGTGCCAGCAGTTTGACAGGGCTTGGGACTGAAGCTTTCTTT. This codes for CASSLTGLGTEAFF.

This sequence joins TRBV6-5 and TRBJ2-1, with 7 nucleotides matching TRBD2. Germline lookup yields CDR1 MNHEY and CDR2 SVGAGI. The CDR3 contains 17 residues. J was trimmed by 7 bases and V by 0 bases; bases with no gene match: 12. The CDR3 DNA is TGTGCCAGCAGTTACTCGAGGGCTAGCGGTTGGGGGAATGAGCAGTTCTTC. Amino acid sequence: CASSYSRASGWGNEQFF.

This clonotype has just a few counts. The rearrangement joins TRBV7-2 to TRBJ2-3; D gene ambiguous. The CDR3 length is 14 residues. Looked up from germline, CDR1 is SGHTA and CDR2 is FQGNSA. Trimming stripped 1 base from V and 1 base from J, with 6 bases between. The CDR3 is CASSLDSGTDTQYF. The CDR3 DNA is TGTGCCAGCAGCTTAGACAGCGGCACAGATACGCAGTATTTT.

There are a few counts of this clonotype. The chain is built from TRBV5-5 and TRBJ1-1, with D tentatively TRBD1 (5 bases). The CDR3 runs 14 residues. The V and J ends lost 4 bases and 4 bases respectively, with 14 bases between them. CDR1 is SGHKS, CDR2 YYEKEE, per germline (reference sequence). This chain's CDR3 is CASSPGLAGTEAFF. The CDR3 DNA follows: TGTGCCAGCAGCCCGGGACTCGCAGGCACTGAAGCTTTCTTT.